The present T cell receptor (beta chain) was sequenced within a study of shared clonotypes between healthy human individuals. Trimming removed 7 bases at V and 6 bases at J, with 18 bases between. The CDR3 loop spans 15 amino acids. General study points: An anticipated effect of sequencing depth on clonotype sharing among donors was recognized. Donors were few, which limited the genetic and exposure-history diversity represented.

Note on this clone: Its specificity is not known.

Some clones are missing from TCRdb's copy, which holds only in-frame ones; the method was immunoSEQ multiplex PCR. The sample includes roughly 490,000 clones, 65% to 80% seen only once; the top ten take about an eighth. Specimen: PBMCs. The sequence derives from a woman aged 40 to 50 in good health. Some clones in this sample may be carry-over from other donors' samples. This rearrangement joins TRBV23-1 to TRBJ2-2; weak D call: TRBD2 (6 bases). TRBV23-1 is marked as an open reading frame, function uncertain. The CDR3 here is CASIAGTPISGELFF. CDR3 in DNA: TGCGCCAGCATCGCCGGGACTCCCATCTCCGGGGAGCTGTTTTTT.